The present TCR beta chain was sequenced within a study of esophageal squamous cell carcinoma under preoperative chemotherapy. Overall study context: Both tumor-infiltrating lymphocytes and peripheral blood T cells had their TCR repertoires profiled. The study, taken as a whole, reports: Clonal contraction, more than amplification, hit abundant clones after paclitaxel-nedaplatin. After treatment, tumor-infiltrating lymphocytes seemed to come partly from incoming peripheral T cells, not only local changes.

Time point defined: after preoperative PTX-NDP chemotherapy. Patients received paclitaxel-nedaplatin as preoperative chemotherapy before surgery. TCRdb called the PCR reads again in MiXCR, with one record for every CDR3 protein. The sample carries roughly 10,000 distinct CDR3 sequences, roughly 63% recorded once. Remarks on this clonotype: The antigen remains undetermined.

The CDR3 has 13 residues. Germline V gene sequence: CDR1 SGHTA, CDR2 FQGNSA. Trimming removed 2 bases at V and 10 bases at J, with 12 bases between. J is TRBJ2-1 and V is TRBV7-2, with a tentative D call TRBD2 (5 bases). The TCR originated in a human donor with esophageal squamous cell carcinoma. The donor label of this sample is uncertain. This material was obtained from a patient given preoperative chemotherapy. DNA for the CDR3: TGTGCCAGCAGCTTAAACCTCGACTACGAGCAGTTCTTC. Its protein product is CASSLNLDYEQFF.